The next 18 T cell receptor beta chains were all read from a single sample in a study of blood T cell repertoires in COVID-19. TCRdb's table, derived via immunoSEQ multiplex PCR, lists solely in-frame clones and lacks some. The sample has under 300,000 clones, approximately 86% seen once. What was sequenced was peripheral blood. These receptors came from a woman aged 55-75 years with active or convalescent COVID-19.

This chain links TRBV7-3 with TRBJ2-2, with 10 bases fitting TRBD2. V was clipped by 1 base and J by 7 bases; unmatched bases: 12. CDR3 length: 18 amino acids. The germline CDR1 and CDR2 sequences are SGHTA and FQGTGA. The CDR3 loop reads CASSLSSEREGRSGELFF. CDR3 nucleotides: TGTGCCAGCAGCTTAAGTTCCGAGCGGGAGGGCCGGAGCGGGGAGCTGTTTTTT.

The V and J genes are TRBV6-1 and TRBJ2-3; the D gene is possibly TRBD2 (5 bases). V lost 8 bases, J lost 3 bases, and 15 bases lay in between. The germline V gene has CDR1 MNHNS and CDR2 SASEGT. This CDR3 is built from 14 residues. CDR3 sequence (DNA): TGTGCCAGCGGAGCAGATCCGGGGACAGATACGCAGTATTTT. Translation gives CASGADPGTDTQYF.

The chain's CDR3 is CASSQLAGGSNEQFF. The CDR3 DNA sequence: TGTGCCAGCAGCCAACTGGCGGGGGGATCCAATGAGCAGTTCTTC. The V gene is TRBV3-1 (or the pseudogene TRBV3-2), the J gene TRBJ2-1; 8 bases match TRBD2. CDR1 is LGHDT and CDR2 is YNNKEL in the germline V gene (reference sequence). The CDR3 sequence is 15 residues long. V was pared by 2 bases and J by 6 bases, with 6 bases of the junction left unmatched.

The V call is TRBV7-2, the J call TRBJ2-2, with TRBD2 as a possible D gene (5 bases). The germline V gene encodes CDR1 SGHTA and CDR2 FQGNSA. Trimming took 4 bases from V and 3 from J, leaving 6 bases between them. The CDR3 runs 13 residues. The DNA for the CDR3 is TGTGCCAGCAGCTCGGACTACACCGGGGAGCTGTTTTTT. This codes for CASSSDYTGELFF. Together with reference TRBV7-2 and TRBJ2-2, the CDR3 gives the full variable domain: GAGVSQSPSNKVTEKGKDVELRCDPISGHTALYWYRQSLGQGLEFLIYFQGNSAPDKSGLPSDRFSAERTGGSVSTLTIQRTQQEDSAVYLCASSSDYTGELFFGEGSRLTVL.

This clone has only a few counts. The genes are TRBV19 and TRBJ1-1; D gene uncertain. This CDR3 spans 14 amino acids. The V gene lost 3 bases and the J gene lost 1 base, with 9 bases spanning the gap. Germline V gene data show CDR1 as LNHDA and CDR2 as SQIVND (reference sequence). The CDR3 is CASSMGGKNTEAFF. Here the CDR3 DNA reads TGTGCCAGTAGTATGGGAGGTAAGAACACTGAAGCTTTCTTT.

J is TRBJ1-2 and V is TRBV29-1, with D unclear. The CDR3 length is 13 residues. From germline, CDR1 is SQVTM and CDR2 ANQGSEA. V lost 1 base and J lost 2, with 8 bases in between. CDR3 sequence (DNA): TGCAGCGTTGAAGCTGAACGGAACTATGGCTACACCTTC. Translated, it gives CSVEAERNYGYTF. Supplemented by reference TRBV29-1 and TRBJ1-2, the full variable domain reads SAVISQKPSRDICQRGTSLTIQCQVDSQVTMMFWYRQQPGQSLTLIATANQGSEATYESGFVIDKFPISRPNLTFSTLTVSNMSPEDSSIYLCSVEAERNYGYTFGSGTRLTVV.

The chain uses TRBV28 and TRBJ2-2; 10 nucleotides line up with TRBD2. Germline assignment: CDR1 MDHEN and CDR2 SYDVKM. With V trimmed by 8 bases and J by 2 bases, 11 bases remained unmatched. The CDR3 extends over 17 amino acids. The CDR3 nucleotides are TGTGCCAGCTCCACTAGCGGGGCCCTGCTAAACACCGGGGAGCTGTTTTTT. Protein sequence: CASSTSGALLNTGELFF.

This clone occurred once. V usage is TRBV2 and J usage is TRBJ1-2, with a tentative D call TRBD1 (6 bases). CDR3 length: 14 residues. Germline loops: CDR1 SNHLY, CDR2 FYNNEI. Deletions cut 2 bases from V and 4 bases from J, with 11 bases between. For the CDR3, the DNA is TGTGCCAGCAGTGAACGCAGGGGTTTCTATGGCTACACCTTC. Its protein product is CASSERRGFYGYTF.

This clone was counted a single time. The chain is built from TRBV4-1 and TRBJ1-2, with D possibly being TRBD1 (5 bases). This CDR3 comprises 14 residues. CDR1 is MGHRA and CDR2 is YSYEKL in the germline V gene. The germline V and J ends were trimmed by 1 base and 8 bases, with 14 bases remaining between them. DNA for the CDR3: TGCGCCAGCAGCCAAGTCCCCAGCGGGGGGGGCTACACCTTC. This codes for CASSQVPSGGGYTF.

This sequence joins TRBV29-1 and TRBJ2-5; 9 bases agree with TRBD2. V trimming: 7 bases; J trimming: 5 bases; junction bases outside the gene matches: 2. Germline V gene lookup returns CDR1 SQVTM and CDR2 ANQGSEA. This CDR3 has 11 amino acids. This chain's CDR3 is CSATSGETQYF. The CDR3 coding sequence is TGCAGCGCTACTAGCGGGGAGACCCAGTACTTC.

This chain connects TRBV18 to TRBJ2-1; 7 positions agree with TRBD2. Looked up from germline, CDR1 is KGHSH and CDR2 is LQKENI. The V segment lost 5 bases and the J segment 4 bases; nucleotides outside the gene matches: 5. This CDR3 is built from 14 residues. As DNA, the CDR3 is TGTGCCAGCTCAGACGGGACTACATACAATGAGCAGTTCTTC. As protein: CASSDGTTYNEQFF. Full variable domain (remainder filled in from reference TRBV18 and TRBJ2-1): NAGVMQNPRHLVRRRGQEARLRCSPMKGHSHVYWYRQLPEEGLKFMVYLQKENIIDESGMPKERFSAEFPKEGPSILRIQQVVRGDSAAYFCASSDGTTYNEQFFGPGTRLTVL.

Here the CDR3 DNA reads TGTGCCAGCTCAGACATCTATAATTCACCCCTCCACTTT. It yields the protein CASSDIYNSPLHF. The V gene is TRBV5-5, the J gene TRBJ1-6; D is ambiguous. Germline loops: CDR1 SGHKS, CDR2 YYEKEE (reference sequence). CDR3 length equals 13 residues. V was pared by 7 bases and J by 3 bases, with 8 bases between. Looking up the rest from reference TRBV5-5 and TRBJ1-6 gives the full variable domain: DAGVTQSPTHLIKTRGQQVTLRCSPISGHKSVSWYQQVLGQGPQFIFQYYEKEERGRGNFPDRFSARQFPNYSSELNVNALLLGDSALYLCASSDIYNSPLHFGNGTRLTVT.

The V and J genes are TRBV25-1 and TRBJ1-1; tentative D call: TRBD1 (5 bases). This CDR3 region has 15 residues. V lost 3 bases and J lost 4, with 15 bases in between. CDR1 and CDR2 from the germline V gene are MGHDK and SYGVNS. CDR3 nucleotide sequence: TGTGCCAGCAGTGATTGGCAGGGTGGTTTCACTGAAGCTTTCTTT. Translating it yields CASSDWQGGFTEAFF.

The V and J genes are TRBV5-4 and TRBJ2-5, with 8 nucleotides matching TRBD1. This CDR3 is 16 amino acids long. V shed 0 bases and J 0 bases; nucleotides not matched to a gene: 4. Germline assignment: CDR1 SGHNT and CDR2 YYREEE (reference sequence). The CDR3 loop is CASSLARQGHQETQYF. CDR3 coding DNA: TGTGCCAGCAGCTTGGCGAGACAGGGGCACCAAGAGACCCAGTACTTC.

V gene TRBV13 combines with J gene TRBJ2-1; 13 bases map to TRBD2. The CDR3 spans 15 residues. The V segment lost 2 bases and the J segment 6 bases; nucleotides outside the gene matches: 1. Germline V gene lookup returns CDR1 PRHDT and CDR2 FYEKMQ (reference sequence). The CDR3 bases are TGTGCCAGCAGCTTAACTAGCGGGAGGGCCAATGAGCAGTTCTTC. This sequence encodes CASSLTSGRANEQFF.

The J gene is TRBJ2-1, the V gene TRBV3-1 (or the pseudogene TRBV3-2); TRBD2 matches at 7 bases. Per the germline V gene, CDR1 is LGHDT and CDR2 is YNNKEL (reference sequence). The CDR3 has 14 amino acids. The J segment lost 6 bases and the V segment lost 4 bases, leaving 6 bases of the junction unmatched. The CDR3 region is CASSPAGEGNEQFF. DNA for the CDR3: TGTGCCAGCAGCCCCGCCGGGGAGGGCAATGAGCAGTTCTTC.

The sample holds one count of this clone. This sequence joins TRBV6-6 and TRBJ2-7, with 10 bases lining up with TRBD1. Germline CDR1 and CDR2: MNHNY and SVGAGI (reference sequence). The CDR3 is 13 amino acids. Germline trimming cut 7 bases from V and 2 bases from J; bases unmatched to any gene: 2. In DNA form, the CDR3 reads TGTGCCAGCATCGGGACAGGGGCCTACGAGCAGTACTTC. It is translated as CASIGTGAYEQYF.

The V and J genes are TRBV5-1 and TRBJ2-7, with TRBD2 matching 7 bases. The CDR3 is 16 residues long. With V trimmed by 4 bases and J by 5 bases, 15 bases remained unmatched. Germline V lookup: CDR1 SGHRS, CDR2 YFSETQ. CDR3 loop: CASSPEISGFLNEQYF. Here the CDR3 DNA reads TGCGCCAGCAGCCCGGAAATTAGCGGGTTTCTCAACGAGCAGTACTTC.